Presented here are 21 T cell receptor beta chains from one specimen sequenced in a study. TCRdb passed the 5' RACE reads through MiXCR, listing each CDR3 protein once. The table lists 35,000 to 45,000 distinct CDR3 sequences, approximately 23% of them singletons, with around 4.1% in the top ten. Treg sorting used a CD4+CD25+CD127-/low gate. Material for sequencing was Tregs sorted from a lymph node. The source of these receptors is a female donor with breast cancer.

The V and J genes are TRBV5-1 and TRBJ2-1; 7 bases map to TRBD1. Germline CDR1 reads SGHRS; CDR2 reads YFSETQ. This CDR3 is 17 amino acids long. The V gene end was trimmed by 1 base and the J gene end by 5 bases; junction bases not matched to a gene: 12. The CDR3 region is CASSLWGTGTVDNEQFF. DNA of the CDR3: TGCGCCAGCAGCTTGTGGGGAACCGGGACAGTTGACAATGAGCAGTTCTTC.

This clonotype showed up just a few times. The genes are TRBV30 and TRBJ2-1; no definite D call. The germline CDR1 and CDR2 sequences are GTSNPN and SVGIG (reference sequence). V lost 1 base to trimming and J lost 7 bases, with 8 bases between them. The CDR3 covers 12 residues. The CDR3 here is CAWSGLGNEQFF. CDR3 in DNA: TGTGCCTGGAGTGGTTTAGGGAATGAGCAGTTCTTC.

This clonotype was observed at least ten times. This chain links TRBV20-1 with TRBJ2-7; TRBD1 aligns across 10 bases. The CDR3 runs to 15 residues. V was pared by 0 bases and J by 5 bases, with 7 bases of the junction left unmatched. Looked up from germline, CDR1 is DFQATT and CDR2 is SNEGSKA (reference sequence). The CDR3 region is CSARDPGQGYHEQYF. The CDR3 bases are TGCAGTGCTAGAGATCCGGGACAGGGGTACCACGAGCAGTACTTC.

The chain is built from TRBV7-3 and TRBJ2-2; maybe TRBD1 (7 bases). The CDR3 runs to 15 residues. V was cut by 5 bases and J by 4 bases, with 14 bases left in between. CDR1 SGHTA and CDR2 FQGTGA come from the germline V gene. The CDR3 bases are TGTGCCAGCAGCATATCAGGGGGGCTCACCGGGGAGCTGTTTTTT. Protein sequence: CASSISGGLTGELFF.

The rearrangement joins TRBV12-3 or TRBV12-4 to TRBJ2-7; D possibly corresponds to TRBD1 (6 bases). CDR3 length: 14 amino acids. The germline V and J ends were trimmed by 4 bases and 3 bases, with 13 bases remaining between them. The CDR3 spells CASSSQGPLYEQYF. CDR3 DNA sequence: TGTGCCAGCAGTTCCCAGGGGCCCCTCTACGAGCAGTACTTC.

As regards this clonotype: Given a much more abundant clone one base away, this may be a read error. V usage is TRBV7-6 and J usage is TRBJ2-1; D might be TRBD2 (6 bases). Germline assignment: CDR1 SGHVS and CDR2 FNYEAQ. The CDR3 is made up of 14 amino acids. The CDR3 DNA is TGTGTCAGCAGCCGAAGACTAGGGGACAATGAGCAGTTCTTC. Translation: CVSSRRLGDNEQFF.

This clonotype was counted between two and nine times. The genes are TRBV20-1 and TRBJ2-5; 15 bases are a match to TRBD2. Unmatched junction bases numbered 5, after V lost 3 bases and J lost 3 bases. From germline, CDR1 is DFQATT and CDR2 SNEGSKA (reference sequence). CDR3 length: 16 amino acids. The CDR3 DNA sequence: TGCAGTGCTAGCGCCGGACTAGCGGGGGGGGAAGAGACCCAGTACTTC. As protein: CSASAGLAGGEETQYF.

This clonotype came up many times. J is TRBJ2-5 and V is TRBV5-1; 7 nucleotides align to TRBD1. The V gene end was trimmed by 4 bases and the J gene end by 5 bases; junction bases not matched to a gene: 5. The CDR3 runs to 13 residues. The V gene's germline CDR1 is SGHRS and CDR2 YFSETQ. The CDR3 reads CASSPGQKETQYF. The CDR3, as DNA: TGCGCCAGCAGCCCGGGACAGAAGGAGACCCAGTACTTC.

V is TRBV2 and J is TRBJ2-3; TRBD2 agrees at 8 bases. Germline CDR1 is SNHLY and CDR2 is FYNNEI. The trim removed 3 bases at V and 1 base at J, leaving 6 bases unmatched. This CDR3 region has 16 residues. CDR3 nucleotide sequence: TGTGCCAGCAGTGACACAGCGGGAGTGGGCACAGATACGCAGTATTTT. The encoded protein is CASSDTAGVGTDTQYF.

This clonotype turned up a few times. The gene calls are TRBV5-1 and TRBJ1-1; no reliable D call. The CDR3 covers 12 residues. Germline values: CDR1 SGHRS, CDR2 YFSETQ. Trimming shortened V by 3 bases and J by 0 bases, and 3 bases separated the two germline ends. The CDR3 sequence: CASSYMNTEAFF. CDR3 sequence (DNA): TGCGCCAGCAGCTACATGAACACTGAAGCTTTCTTT.

The gene calls are TRBV3-1 and TRBJ2-7, with D uncertain. Trimming cost V 0 bases and J 7 bases, with 7 bases left between them. CDR1 and CDR2 from the germline V gene are LGHDT and YNNKEL (reference sequence). The CDR3 is made up of 12 amino acids. CDR3 amino acids: CASSQENWEQYF. The CDR3 DNA sequence: TGTGCCAGCAGCCAAGAAAATTGGGAGCAGTACTTC.

This clonotype was seen a few times. J is TRBJ2-1 and V is TRBV3-1; no definite D call. The V end lost 1 base, the J end lost 0 bases, and 10 bases lay between the germline ends. Germline V gene lookup returns CDR1 LGHDT and CDR2 YNNKEL (reference sequence). The CDR3 extends over 16 amino acids. The CDR3: CASSQGPRSSYNEQFF. CDR3 coding DNA: TGTGCCAGCAGCCAAGGCCCTCGCAGCTCCTACAATGAGCAGTTCTTC.

The genes are TRBV7-9 and TRBJ2-3; no firm D call. The CDR3 has 13 residues. The V gene's germline CDR1 is SEHNR and CDR2 FQNEAQ (reference sequence). Deletions cut 2 bases from V and 4 bases from J, with 7 bases between. This chain's CDR3 is CASSLSQSDTQYF. CDR3 DNA: TGTGCCAGCAGCTTAAGTCAATCAGATACGCAGTATTTT.

This clonotype was counted many times. The V gene is TRBV15, the J gene TRBJ1-4; TRBD1 is a possible D gene (5 bases). Germline V lookup: CDR1 LNHNV, CDR2 YYDKDF (reference sequence). The CDR3 runs to 16 residues. Trimming left V 1 base short and J 0 bases short, with 9 bases between. Written as DNA, the CDR3 is TGTGCCACCAGCAGAGCTCAGGGAGCAACTAATGAAAAACTGTTTTTT. Its protein is CATSRAQGATNEKLFF.

The chain recombines TRBV5-1 with TRBJ1-5; D ambiguous. Germline V CDR1 and CDR2: SGHRS, YFSETQ. The CDR3 extends over 13 amino acids. The V end lost 0 bases, the J end lost 7 bases, and 8 bases lay between the germline ends. CDR3: CASSLDPDQPQHF. The CDR3 DNA is TGCGCCAGCAGCTTGGACCCTGACCAGCCCCAGCATTTT.

On this clonotype itself: A read error may explain this, as a much larger clone is one base away. The CDR3 region is CTSSGDGNEQFF. The CDR3 DNA reads as TGTACCAGCAGTGGGGACGGCAATGAGCAGTTCTTC. The chain is built from TRBV7-9 and TRBJ2-1; D assignment may be TRBD1 or TRBD2 (5 bases each). The CDR3 has 12 residues. The V gene's germline CDR1 is SEHNR and CDR2 FQNEAQ (reference sequence). Complete variable domain (other parts from reference TRBV7-9 and TRBJ2-1): DTGVSQNPRHKITKRGQNVTFRCDPISEHNRLYWYRQTLGQGPEFLTYFQNEAQLEKSRLLSDRFSAERPKGSFSTLEIQRTEQGDSAMYLCTSSGDGNEQFFGPGTRLTVL.

This clonotype is a singleton in its sample. Given the absence of the conserved phenylalanine or tryptophan at the CDR3 end, a read error is likely. This chain joins TRBV6-6 and TRBJ2-2; D is ambiguous. Trimming pared 5 bases from V and 3 bases from J, leaving 7 bases between. This CDR3 is built from 13 residues. Germline assignment: CDR1 MNHNY and CDR2 SVGAGI (reference sequence). The CDR3 sequence: CASSPYDTGELFS. The CDR3 DNA follows: TGTGCCAGCAGTCCGTACGACACCGGGGAGCTGTTTTCT.

Worth noting for this clonotype: This may come from a read error, since a much larger clone is one base off. The V call is TRBV6-1, the J call TRBJ2-3; D is possibly TRBD2 (5 bases). Germline CDR1 is MNHNS and CDR2 is SASEGT. The CDR3 totals 14 residues. The CDR3 reads CASSIERITDAQYF. The CDR3 DNA sequence: TGTGCCAGCTCCATAGAGCGGATCACAGATGCGCAGTATTTT.

The sample holds a few counts of this clonotype. The chain couples TRBV4-1 to TRBJ1-2, with 8 bases identical to TRBD1. Germline-derived CDR1 and CDR2 are MGHRA and YSYEKL. V dropped 4 bases and J dropped 5; count of bases not matched to a gene: 9. The CDR3 spans 15 residues. CDR3 amino acids: CASSLQEGQVYGYTF. In DNA form, the CDR3 reads TGCGCCAGCAGCCTCCAGGAGGGACAGGTTTATGGCTACACCTTC.

The rearrangement joins TRBV4-1 to TRBJ2-1, with 7 bases lining up with TRBD2. CDR3 size: 15 residues. The germline V gene has CDR1 MGHRA and CDR2 YSYEKL. The junction had 9 bases not matched to a gene; V was cut back by 3 bases and J by 7 bases. The CDR3 reads CASSQGLTGRNEQFF. CDR3 bases: TGCGCCAGCAGCCAGGGACTAACGGGGAGGAATGAGCAGTTCTTC.

Turning to this clonotype: Since no conserved phenylalanine or tryptophan closes the CDR3, a read error is the likely cause. The J gene is TRBJ2-2, the V gene TRBV5-1; no clear D gene. The CDR3 is 14 residues long. V was trimmed by 2 bases and J by 3 bases, leaving 8 bases between them. Germline CDR1 and CDR2: SGHRS and YFSETQ. DNA of the CDR3: TGCGCCAGCAGCTTACCGACCGACACCGGGGAGCTGTTTTCT. It is translated as CASSLPTDTGELFS.